The 15 T cell receptor beta chains given below trace back to one sample, sequenced in a study of blood T cell repertoires in COVID-19. Assay: immunoSEQ multiplex PCR; the TCRdb copy retains only in-frame clones and omits some. The sample records under 200,000 clones, approximately 84% being singletons. The sample comprised peripheral blood. Receptor source: a man aged 18 to 30 with active or convalescent COVID-19.

The V gene is TRBV12-3 or TRBV12-4, the J gene TRBJ2-3; no clear D gene. V was shortened by 5 bases and J by 2 bases, with 2 bases between the two germline ends. The CDR3 runs to 11 residues. In DNA form, the CDR3 reads TGTGCCAGCAGTCTCACAGATACGCAGTATTTT. Protein: CASSLTDTQYF.

The chain has TRBV2 and TRBJ2-7, with a weak D call TRBD1 (5 bases). Germline CDR1 and CDR2: SNHLY and FYNNEI. V was cut by 1 base and J by 0 bases, with 7 bases left in between. The CDR3 is made up of 14 amino acids. As DNA, the CDR3 is TGTGCCAGCAGTGAAGACAGGACCTCCTACGAGCAGTACTTC. Protein: CASSEDRTSYEQYF.

V is TRBV5-5 and J is TRBJ1-5; 8 nucleotides match TRBD1. CDR1 is SGHKS, CDR2 YYEKEE, per germline (reference sequence). The CDR3 contains 16 residues. Losses at the gene ends were 2 bases for V and 5 bases for J; bases not matched to a gene: 9. The chain's CDR3 is CASSFTTGVVYQPQHF. The DNA of the CDR3 is TGTGCCAGCAGCTTTACGACAGGGGTGGTTTATCAGCCCCAGCATTTT.

The J gene is TRBJ2-5, the V gene TRBV20-1; D is ambiguous. The CDR3 has 11 residues. V gave up 3 bases and J gave up 0 bases, with 2 bases separating them. CDR1 and CDR2 (germline): DFQATT, SNEGSKA (reference sequence). This chain's CDR3 is CSASNQETQYF. The CDR3 nucleotides read TGCAGTGCTAGCAACCAAGAGACCCAGTACTTC.

The chain recombines TRBV19 with TRBJ1-6; D is uncertain. The CDR3 consists of 15 residues. Looked up from germline, CDR1 is LNHDA and CDR2 is SQIVND (reference sequence). Between the trimmed V and J ends, which lost 3 bases and 10 bases, there was a span of 16 bases. This CDR3 reads CASSISGRSYSPLHF. The CDR3 coding sequence is TGTGCCAGTAGTATTTCAGGCAGGTCCTACTCACCCCTCCACTTT.

This chain joins TRBV18 and TRBJ2-5; TRBD1 matches at 8 bases. V shed 2 bases, J shed 1 base, and the junction held 6 bases outside the gene matches. The germline CDR1 and CDR2 sequences are KGHSH and LQKENI. The CDR3 has 16 amino acids. CDR3 nucleotide sequence: TGTGCCAGCTCACCATATTGGACAGGGATCCAAGAGACCCAGTACTTC. It encodes CASSPYWTGIQETQYF.

The chain employs TRBV10-3 and TRBJ2-3, with 8 bases aligning to TRBD2. Germline trimming cut 0 bases from V and 6 bases from J; bases unmatched to any gene: 8. Per the germline V gene, CDR1 is ENHRY and CDR2 is SYGVKD. The CDR3 is made up of 16 amino acids. CDR3 sequence: CAISESNAGRGDTQYF. For the CDR3, the DNA is TGTGCCATCAGTGAGTCTAACGCCGGGAGGGGTGATACGCAGTATTTT.

V is TRBV7-2 and J is TRBJ2-7; D call uncertain. The V gene's germline CDR1 is SGHTA and CDR2 FQGNSA. Trimming removed 5 bases from V and 3 bases from J, with 11 bases in between. The CDR3 has 13 residues. The CDR3 sequence is CASSISQVYEQYF. The CDR3 DNA sequence: TGTGCCAGCAGCATTAGTCAGGTCTACGAGCAGTACTTC.

This clone has just one count. The gene calls are TRBV29-1 and TRBJ1-1; TRBD1 agrees at 7 bases. CDR3 size: 12 residues. After removal of 8 bases from V and 4 bases from J, the junction contained 7 bases not matched to a gene. Germline values: CDR1 SQVTM, CDR2 ANQGSEA. The CDR3 is CSIRTGGTEAFF. Written as DNA, the CDR3 is TGCAGCATACGGACAGGAGGCACTGAAGCTTTCTTT. Variable domain in full (rest from reference TRBV29-1 and TRBJ1-1): SAVISQKPSRDICQRGTSLTIQCQVDSQVTMMFWYRQQPGQSLTLIATANQGSEATYESGFVIDKFPISRPNLTFSTLTVSNMSPEDSSIYLCSIRTGGTEAFFGQGTRLTVV.

The chain employs TRBV24-1 and TRBJ2-3, with D tentatively TRBD1 (6 bases). CDR3 size: 17 residues. V lost 4 bases and J lost 1, with 17 bases in between. In germline, CDR1 is KGHDR, CDR2 SFDVKD. The CDR3 nucleotides read TGTGCCACCAGTGACGCGACAGGTATGCGAGGCACAGATACGCAGTATTTT. This translates into CATSDATGMRGTDTQYF.

Here the CDR3 reads CASSQGHSGNTIYF. The CDR3 DNA reads as TGTGCCAGTAGCCAGGGCCACTCTGGAAACACCATATATTTT. The gene calls are TRBV19 and TRBJ1-3, with a weak D call TRBD1 (5 bases). The CDR3 extends over 14 amino acids. The V gene lost 6 bases and the J gene lost 0 bases, with 9 bases spanning the gap. Germline loops: CDR1 LNHDA, CDR2 SQIVND (reference sequence).

The chain uses TRBV28 and TRBJ2-3; 8 bases agree with TRBD2. V shed 6 bases and J 3 bases; nucleotides not matched to a gene: 17. The germline V gene encodes CDR1 MDHEN and CDR2 SYDVKM. The CDR3 loop spans 18 amino acids. The CDR3 protein is CASSPIFDLAGNTDTQYF. CDR3 nucleotides: TGTGCCAGCAGCCCAATCTTCGACTTAGCGGGAAATACAGATACGCAGTATTTT.

CDR3 in DNA: TGTGCCACCAGCAGAGCCCCGGAAGGGGATCTACGGGAGCAGTACTTC. Protein product: CATSRAPEGDLREQYF. The rearrangement links TRBV15 to TRBJ2-7, with D maybe TRBD1 (5 bases). There are 16 residues in the CDR3. In germline, CDR1 is LNHNV, CDR2 YYDKDF (reference sequence). The V end was cut by 1 base, the J end by 7 bases, with 20 bases between. The whole variable domain, filled in from reference TRBV15 and TRBJ2-7, reads DAMVIQNPRYQVTQFGKPVTLSCSQTLNHNVMYWYQQKSSQAPKLLFHYYDKDFNNEADTPDNFQSRRPNTSFCFLDIRSPGLGDTAMYLCATSRAPEGDLREQYFGPGTRLTVT.

The J gene is TRBJ1-3, the V gene TRBV6-6; D not resolved. The germline V and J ends were trimmed by 2 bases and 0 bases, with 8 bases remaining between them. Germline V gene sequence: CDR1 MNHNY, CDR2 SVGAGI (reference sequence). This CDR3 has 15 residues. CDR3 in amino acids: CASSYQRDSGNTIYF. CDR3 nucleotide sequence: TGTGCCAGCAGTTACCAAAGAGACTCTGGAAACACCATATATTTT.

The chain carries TRBV7-6 and TRBJ2-1; 9 positions agree with TRBD2. Germline V lookup: CDR1 SGHVS, CDR2 FNYEAQ. After removal of 5 bases from V and 6 bases from J, the junction contained 8 bases not matched to a gene. The CDR3 runs to 15 residues. CDR3 sequence (DNA): TGTGCCAGCAGCCCCAGCGGGGGGCTGTCCAATGAGCAGTTCTTC. This gives the protein CASSPSGGLSNEQFF.